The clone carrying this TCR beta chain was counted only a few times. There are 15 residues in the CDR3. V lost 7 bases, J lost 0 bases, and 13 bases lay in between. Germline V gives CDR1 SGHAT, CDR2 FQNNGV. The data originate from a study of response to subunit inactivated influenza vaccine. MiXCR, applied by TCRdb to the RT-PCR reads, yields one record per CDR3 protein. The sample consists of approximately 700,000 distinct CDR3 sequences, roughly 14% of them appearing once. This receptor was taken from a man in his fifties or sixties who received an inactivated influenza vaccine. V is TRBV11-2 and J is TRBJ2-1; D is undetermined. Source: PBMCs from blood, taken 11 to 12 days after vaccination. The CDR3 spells CASTRSDSSYNEQFF. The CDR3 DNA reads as TGTGCCAGCACCCGTTCGGATAGCTCCTACAATGAGCAGTTCTTC.